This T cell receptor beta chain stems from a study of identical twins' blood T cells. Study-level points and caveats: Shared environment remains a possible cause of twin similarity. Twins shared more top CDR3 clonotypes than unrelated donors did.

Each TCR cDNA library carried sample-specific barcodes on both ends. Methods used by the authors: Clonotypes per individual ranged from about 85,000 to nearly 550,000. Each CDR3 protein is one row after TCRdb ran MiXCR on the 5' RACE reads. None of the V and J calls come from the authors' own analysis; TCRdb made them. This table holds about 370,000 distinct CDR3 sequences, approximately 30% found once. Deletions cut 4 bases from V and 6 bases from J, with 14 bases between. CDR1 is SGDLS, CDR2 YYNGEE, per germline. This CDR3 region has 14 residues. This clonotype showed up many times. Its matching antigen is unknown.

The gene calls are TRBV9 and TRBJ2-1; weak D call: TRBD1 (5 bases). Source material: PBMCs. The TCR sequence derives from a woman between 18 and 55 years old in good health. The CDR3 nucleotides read TGTGCCAGCAGCCCGGACACCACATTCAATGAGCAGTTCTTC. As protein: CASSPDTTFNEQFF.